One sample yielded the 25 T cell receptor beta chains listed below, sequenced in a study. From the RT-PCR reads, TCRdb called clonotypes with MiXCR, one entry per CDR3 protein. The table records hundreds of thousands of distinct CDR3 sequences, 14% of them present only once. The sequenced material came from memory CD4+ T cells from blood. The receptors shown here come from a female donor in good health, serving as a healthy control.

At least ten counts were recorded for this clonotype. CDR3 in amino acids: CASSLYSNTGELFF. The CDR3 DNA follows: TGTGCCAGCAGTTTATATAGTAACACCGGGGAGCTGTTTTTT. This chain links TRBV12-3 or TRBV12-4 with TRBJ2-2; D is uncertain. Trimming took 2 bases from V and 2 from J, leaving 6 bases between them. CDR3 size: 14 residues.

Concerning this clonotype itself: At one end the junction does not follow the germline gene, possibly because of a read error. The chain recombines TRBV27 with TRBJ2-1; TRBD2 aligns across 7 bases. The CDR3 totals 14 residues. Per the germline V gene, CDR1 is MNHEY and CDR2 is SMNVEV (reference sequence). CDR3: CAISFATSLNEQFF. CDR3 DNA: TGTGCCATCAGTTTTGCGACTAGCCTGAATGAGCAGTTCTTC.

In this sample, this clonotype turned up a few times. The chain is built from TRBV18 and TRBJ1-1, with D hard to call. The germline V gene has CDR1 KGHSH and CDR2 LQKENI. The ends were cut back, 3 bases at V and 1 base at J, with 12 bases in the middle. The CDR3 sequence is 15 residues long. The CDR3 protein is CASSPVERGNTEAFF. The CDR3 DNA sequence: TGTGCCAGCTCACCCGTAGAGCGGGGGAACACTGAAGCTTTCTTT.

This clonotype appeared a few times. At one of its ends the junction is not consistent with the germline gene, which may arise from a read error. This chain uses TRBV5-6 with TRBJ1-1, with D possibly TRBD1 on 6 matching bases. The germline CDR1 and CDR2 sequences are SGHDT and YYEEEE. The CDR3 totals 11 residues. The CDR3 loop reads CASSLRGLRGF. In DNA form, the CDR3 reads TGTGCCAGCAGCTTGCGGGGGCTCAGGGGATTT.

The chain joins TRBV18 to TRBJ1-5; TRBD1 agrees at 7 bases. The germline V gene encodes CDR1 KGHSH and CDR2 LQKENI. The junction had 3 bases not matched to a gene; V was cut back by 1 base and J by 3 bases. The CDR3 covers 15 residues. In DNA form, the CDR3 reads TGTGCCAGCTCACCACAGGGGGCCGTCAATCAGCCCCAGCATTTT. The encoded protein is CASSPQGAVNQPQHF.

The chain uses TRBV20-1 and TRBJ2-1; D may be TRBD2 (6 bases). V was cut by 0 bases and J by 12 bases, with 12 bases left in between. Germline values: CDR1 DFQATT, CDR2 SNEGSKA (reference sequence). The CDR3 consists of 12 residues. As DNA, the CDR3 is TGCAGTGCTAGAGATCGGCCCGGGGGGCAGTTCTTC. Its translation is CSARDRPGGQFF.

The chain combines TRBV4-2 with TRBJ1-1; D is unresolved. CDR1 LGHNA and CDR2 YNFKEQ come from the germline V gene. The V gene lost 0 bases and the J gene lost 5 bases, with 13 bases spanning the gap. The CDR3 is 15 residues long. For the CDR3, the DNA is TGTGCCAGCAGCCAAGATAGCGCAACTTGGACTGAAGCTTTCTTT. Amino acid sequence: CASSQDSATWTEAFF.

This clonotype was counted a few times. The gene calls are TRBV20-1 and TRBJ1-2, with unresolved D. Germline V gene sequence: CDR1 DFQATT, CDR2 SNEGSKA (reference sequence). Between the trimmed V and J ends, which lost 4 bases and 7 bases, there was a span of 10 bases. CDR3 size: 11 residues. The CDR3 DNA sequence: TGCAGTGCTAAGGAATATATTGGCTACACCTTC. Amino acid sequence: CSAKEYIGYTF.

This clonotype occurred a few times. In DNA form, the CDR3 reads TGCGCCAGCAAAGAGGAGGGCCAGCCGTCAGATGAGCAGTTCTTC. Protein: CASKEEGQPSDEQFF. V is TRBV5-1 and J is TRBJ2-1; a possible D gene is TRBD2 (6 bases). The V gene's germline CDR1 is SGHRS and CDR2 YFSETQ. The ends were cut back, 6 bases at V and 8 bases at J, with 21 bases in the middle. The CDR3 totals 15 residues. The entire variable domain, with the rest obtained from reference TRBV5-1 and TRBJ2-1, is as follows: KAGVTQTPRYLIKTRGQQVTLSCSPISGHRSVSWYQQTPGQGLQFLFEYFSETQRNKGNFPGRFSGRQFSNSRSEMNVSTLELGDSALYLCASKEEGQPSDEQFFGPGTRLTVL.

The genes are TRBV12-3 or TRBV12-4 and TRBJ2-7; D gene unclear. This CDR3 spans 13 amino acids. Between the trimmed V and J ends, which lost 3 bases and 3 bases, there was a span of 9 bases. The CDR3 here is CASSLHRIYEQYF. DNA of the CDR3: TGTGCCAGCAGTTTGCACAGAATCTACGAGCAGTACTTC.

This clonotype was seen a handful of times. This chain uses TRBV7-9 with TRBJ2-3; the D gene could be TRBD1 or TRBD2 (5 bases each). The CDR3 length is 16 residues. Germline V gene sequence: CDR1 SEHNR, CDR2 FQNEAQ (reference sequence). The ends were cut back, 1 base at V and 4 bases at J, with 15 bases in the middle. CDR3 region: CASSLGGTYFADTQYF. Here the CDR3 DNA reads TGTGCCAGCAGCTTAGGGGGGACGTACTTCGCAGATACGCAGTATTTT.

V and J are TRBV20-1 and TRBJ1-5; no clear D. The CDR3 consists of 15 residues. Germline V gene sequence: CDR1 DFQATT, CDR2 SNEGSKA (reference sequence). V lost 6 bases and J 3 bases, leaving 18 bases between the germline ends. Here the CDR3 reads CSANIPGINNQPQHF. CDR3 DNA sequence: TGCAGTGCGAACATTCCCGGGATAAACAATCAGCCCCAGCATTTT.

This clonotype was seen a few times. The chain combines TRBV6-4 with TRBJ2-1; TRBD1 might be the D (5 bases). Germline V gives CDR1 MRHNA, CDR2 SNTAGT. Trimming removed 1 base at V and 7 bases at J, with 14 bases between. The length of the CDR3 is 15 residues. The CDR3: CASSDLAGPLNEQFF. The CDR3 nucleotides read TGTGCCAGCAGTGACTTGGCAGGGCCCCTAAATGAGCAGTTCTTC.

This clonotype was counted many times. The V call is TRBV4-1, the J call TRBJ2-7; 7 bases are a match to TRBD2. Germline trimming cut 6 bases from V and 2 bases from J; bases unmatched to any gene: 16. This CDR3 region has 17 residues. The germline CDR1 and CDR2 sequences are MGHRA and YSYEKL. The CDR3 reads CASSRAQTGTITYEQYF. The CDR3 nucleotides read TGCGCCAGCAGTCGAGCCCAAACCGGGACTATTACCTACGAGCAGTACTTC.

This clonotype occurred many times. The rearrangement joins TRBV29-1 to TRBJ1-1; D remains ambiguous. Deletions cut 3 bases from V and 1 base from J, with 6 bases between. Germline lookup yields CDR1 SQVTM and CDR2 ANQGSEA. This CDR3 has 12 residues. The CDR3 loop is CSVDTGNTEAFF. The CDR3 DNA follows: TGCAGCGTTGATACGGGGAACACTGAAGCTTTCTTT. The complete variable domain, with remaining parts taken from reference TRBV29-1 and TRBJ1-1, reads SAVISQKPSRDICQRGTSLTIQCQVDSQVTMMFWYRQQPGQSLTLIATANQGSEATYESGFVIDKFPISRPNLTFSTLTVSNMSPEDSSIYLCSVDTGNTEAFFGQGTRLTVV.

In this sample, this clonotype turned up a few times. V and J are TRBV20-1 and TRBJ1-1; D perhaps matches TRBD1 (6 bases). CDR1 DFQATT and CDR2 SNEGSKA come from the germline V gene (reference sequence). The CDR3 contains 13 residues. V lost 2 bases and J 4 bases, leaving 11 bases between the germline ends. CDR3: CSARPGVGTEAFF. The DNA of the CDR3 is TGCAGTGCTAGACCAGGGGTTGGCACTGAAGCTTTCTTT.

V and J are TRBV4-2 and TRBJ1-4; possible D gene TRBD1, 6 bases. Trimming pared 2 bases from V and 2 bases from J, leaving 12 bases between. This CDR3 spans 16 amino acids. The V gene's germline CDR1 is LGHNA and CDR2 YNFKEQ. The CDR3, as DNA: TGTGCCAGCAGCCAACAATCTGGACAGACTAATGAAAAACTGTTTTTT. Translating it yields CASSQQSGQTNEKLFF.

The chain uses TRBV20-1 and TRBJ1-4; 10 positions agree with TRBD1. The CDR3 has 15 amino acids. The V and J ends lost 1 base and 4 bases, in that order; junction bases with no gene match: 3. The germline V gene encodes CDR1 DFQATT and CDR2 SNEGSKA (reference sequence). CDR3 residues: CSARGTGGFNEKLFF. In nucleotides, the CDR3 is TGCAGTGCTAGAGGGACAGGGGGGTTTAATGAAAAACTGTTTTTT.

The V call is TRBV5-1, the J call TRBJ2-5, with D unresolved. Germline V gives CDR1 SGHRS, CDR2 YFSETQ. Trimming shortened V by 3 bases and J by 4 bases, and 7 bases separated the two germline ends. The CDR3 sequence is 12 residues long. The DNA for the CDR3 is TGCGCCAGCAGCTGGGATCTAGAGACCCAGTACTTC. This gives the protein CASSWDLETQYF.

The DNA for the CDR3 is TGCAGTGCCGCCTTGGGCGGGTACTACAATGAGCAGTTCTTC. Translation gives CSAALGGYYNEQFF. This chain connects TRBV20-1 to TRBJ2-1; a possible D gene is TRBD2 (5 bases). This CDR3 spans 14 amino acids. V was trimmed by 6 bases and J by 3 bases, leaving 15 bases between them. CDR1 and CDR2 from the germline V gene are DFQATT and SNEGSKA (reference sequence).

In its sample, this clonotype was seen a few times. The chain combines TRBV6-1 with TRBJ1-3, with a tentative D call TRBD1 (6 bases). Trimming left V 4 bases short and J 3 bases short, with 7 bases between. Germline V gives CDR1 MNHNS, CDR2 SASEGT. The CDR3 covers 13 residues. The CDR3 sequence: CASSAGVGNTIYF. DNA for the CDR3: TGTGCCAGCAGTGCAGGGGTTGGAAACACCATATATTTT.

This clonotype was detected only a few times. This rearrangement joins TRBV18 to TRBJ1-4; D unclear. The CDR3 spans 13 residues. Trimming cost V 5 bases and J 8 bases, with 12 bases left between them. Germline values: CDR1 KGHSH, CDR2 LQKENI. Here the CDR3 reads CASSYSFGEKLFF. The CDR3 DNA reads as TGTGCCAGCTCATATTCCTTCGGGGAAAAACTGTTTTTT.

This clonotype showed up many times. The rearrangement links TRBV10-3 to TRBJ2-5, with TRBD2 matching 8 bases. V shed 8 bases, J shed 2 bases, and the junction held 4 bases outside the gene matches. The CDR3 has 13 residues. Germline CDR1 ENHRY, CDR2 SYGVKD. The CDR3 nucleotides are TGTGCCATCGCCGCTAGCGGGCAAGAGACCCAGTACTTC. As protein: CAIAASGQETQYF.

The sample holds many counts of this clonotype. The V and J genes are TRBV10-3 and TRBJ2-1, with 9 bases identical to TRBD2. The CDR3 is made up of 16 amino acids. From germline, CDR1 is ENHRY and CDR2 SYGVKD. The V segment lost 3 bases and the J segment 3 bases; nucleotides outside the gene matches: 6. The CDR3 loop reads CAISDATSGHYNEQFF. In DNA, the CDR3 is TGTGCCATCAGTGACGCTACTAGCGGGCACTACAATGAGCAGTTCTTC.

This clonotype was seen more than once but under ten times. V gene TRBV12-3 or TRBV12-4 combines with J gene TRBJ2-1; 10 bases are shared with TRBD2. The CDR3 loop spans 15 amino acids. V lost 5 bases to trimming and J lost 8 bases; unmatched junction nucleotides: 9. DNA of the CDR3: TGTGCCAGCAGTCAAAGAACTAGCGGGATGGATGAGCAGTTCTTC. This codes for CASSQRTSGMDEQFF.